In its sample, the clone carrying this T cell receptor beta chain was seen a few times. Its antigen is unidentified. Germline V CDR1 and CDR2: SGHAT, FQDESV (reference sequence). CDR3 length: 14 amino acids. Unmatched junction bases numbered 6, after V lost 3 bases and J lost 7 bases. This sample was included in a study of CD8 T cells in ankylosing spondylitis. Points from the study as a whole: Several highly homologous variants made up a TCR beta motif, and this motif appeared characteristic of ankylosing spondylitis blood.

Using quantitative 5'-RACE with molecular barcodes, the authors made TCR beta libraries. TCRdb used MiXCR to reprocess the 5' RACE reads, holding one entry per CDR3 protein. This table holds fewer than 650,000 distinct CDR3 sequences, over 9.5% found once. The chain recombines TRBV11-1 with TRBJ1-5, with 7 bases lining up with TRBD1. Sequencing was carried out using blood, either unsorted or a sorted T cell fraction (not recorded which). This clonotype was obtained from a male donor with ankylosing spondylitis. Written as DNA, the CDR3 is TGTGCCAGCAGCTTGGGGACAGTGGGACAGCCCCAGCATTTT. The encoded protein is CASSLGTVGQPQHF.